This T cell receptor beta chain was retrieved from a study of T cell responses to AZD1222 COVID-19 vaccine. Study-level results: Females outnumbered males among donors, who were mostly white British; clonal diversity was possibly underestimated.

The CDR3 loop spans 14 amino acids. Trimming left V 5 bases short and J 0 bases short, with 13 bases between. Germline V CDR1 and CDR2: SQVTM, ANQGSEA. Libraries were prepared by immunoSEQ multiplex PCR; TCRdb keeps only in-frame clonotypes and omits some of them. The sample holds fewer than 150,000 clones, approximately 88% seen once. In regard to this clone: Its specificity is not known.

The clonotype comes from an adult in good health. The chain links TRBV29-1 to TRBJ1-1; D possibly corresponds to TRBD1 (6 bases). Source: peripheral blood, taken on day 0 of AZD1222 vaccination. The CDR3 DNA reads TGCAGCGTTCAACGACAGGAGATGAACACTGAAGCTTTCTTT. Residues: CSVQRQEMNTEAFF.